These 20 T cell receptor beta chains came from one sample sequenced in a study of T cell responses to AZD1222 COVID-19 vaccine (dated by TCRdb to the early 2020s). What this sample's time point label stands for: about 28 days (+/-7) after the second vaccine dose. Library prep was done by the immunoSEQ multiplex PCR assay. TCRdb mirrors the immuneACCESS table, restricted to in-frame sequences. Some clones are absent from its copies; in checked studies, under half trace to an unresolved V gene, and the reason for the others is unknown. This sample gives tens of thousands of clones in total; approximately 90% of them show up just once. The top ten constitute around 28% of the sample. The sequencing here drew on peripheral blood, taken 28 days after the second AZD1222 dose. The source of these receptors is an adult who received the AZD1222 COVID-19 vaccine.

Written as DNA, the CDR3 is TGTGCCAAAAGGACCAGGGATTTCGGAAACACCATATATTTT. This gives the protein CAKRTRDFGNTIYF. This chain uses TRBV6-4 with TRBJ1-3, with a weak D call TRBD1 (5 bases). Trimming shortened V by 10 bases and J by 4 bases, and 17 bases separated the two germline ends. CDR3 length: 14 residues. CDR1 MRHNA and CDR2 SNTAGT come from the germline V gene.

The CDR3 here is CASSLDRTRGYTF. DNA for the CDR3: TGTGCCAGCAGCTTAGATAGGACAAGGGGCTACACCTTC. The gene calls are TRBV11-2 and TRBJ1-2, with D possibly TRBD1 on 5 matching bases. Germline values: CDR1 SGHAT, CDR2 FQNNGV. The CDR3 extends over 13 amino acids. Trimming took off 0 bases at V and 8 bases at J, with 10 bases between the two ends.

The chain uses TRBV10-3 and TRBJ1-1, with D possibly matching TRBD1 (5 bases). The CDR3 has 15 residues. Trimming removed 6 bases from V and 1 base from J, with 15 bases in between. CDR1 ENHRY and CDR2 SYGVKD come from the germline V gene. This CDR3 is CAIRTGPLENTEAFF. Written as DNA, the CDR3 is TGTGCCATCAGAACGGGACCGTTAGAGAACACTGAAGCTTTCTTT.

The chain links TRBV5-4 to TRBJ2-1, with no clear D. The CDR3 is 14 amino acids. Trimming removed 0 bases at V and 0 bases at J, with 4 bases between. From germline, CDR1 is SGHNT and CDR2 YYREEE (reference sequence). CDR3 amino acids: CASSLESSYNEQFF. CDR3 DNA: TGTGCCAGCAGCTTGGAGAGCTCCTACAATGAGCAGTTCTTC.

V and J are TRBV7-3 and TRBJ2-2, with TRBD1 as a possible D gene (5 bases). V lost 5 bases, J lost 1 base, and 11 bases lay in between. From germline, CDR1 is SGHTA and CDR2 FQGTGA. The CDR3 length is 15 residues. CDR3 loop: CASSPQGQNTGELFF. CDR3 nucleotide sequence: TGTGCCAGCAGCCCACAAGGACAGAACACCGGGGAGCTGTTTTTT.

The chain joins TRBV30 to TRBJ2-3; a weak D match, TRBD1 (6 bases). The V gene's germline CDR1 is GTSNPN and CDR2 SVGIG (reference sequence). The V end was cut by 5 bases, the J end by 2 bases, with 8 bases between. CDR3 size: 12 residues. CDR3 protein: CAWDRTTDTQYF. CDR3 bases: TGTGCCTGGGACAGGACCACAGATACGCAGTATTTT.

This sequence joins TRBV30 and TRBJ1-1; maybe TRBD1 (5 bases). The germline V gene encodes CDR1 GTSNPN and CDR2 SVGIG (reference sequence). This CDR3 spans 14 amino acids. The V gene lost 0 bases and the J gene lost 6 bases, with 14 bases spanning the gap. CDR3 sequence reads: CAWSVGRVDPEAFF. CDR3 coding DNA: TGTGCCTGGAGTGTAGGCAGGGTTGACCCTGAAGCTTTCTTT.

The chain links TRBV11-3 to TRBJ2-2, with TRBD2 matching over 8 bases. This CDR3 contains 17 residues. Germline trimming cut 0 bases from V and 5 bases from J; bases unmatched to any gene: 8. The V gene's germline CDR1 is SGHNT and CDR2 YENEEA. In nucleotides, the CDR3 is TGTGCCAGCAGCTTAGATAGTACGGGAGGGCGGACCGGGGAGCTGTTTTTT. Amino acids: CASSLDSTGGRTGELFF.

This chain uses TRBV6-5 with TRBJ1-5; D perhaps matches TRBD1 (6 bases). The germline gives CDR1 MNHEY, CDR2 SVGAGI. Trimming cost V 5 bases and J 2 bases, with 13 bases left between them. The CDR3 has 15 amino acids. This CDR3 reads CASSNLQGGNQPQHF. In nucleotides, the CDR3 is TGTGCCAGCAGTAACCTACAGGGTGGCAATCAGCCCCAGCATTTT.

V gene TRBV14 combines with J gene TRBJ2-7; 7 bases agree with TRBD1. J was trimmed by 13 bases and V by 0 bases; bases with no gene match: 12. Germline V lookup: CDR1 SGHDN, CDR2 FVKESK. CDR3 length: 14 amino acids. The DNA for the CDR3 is TGTGCCAGCAGCCAAGATCGAACAGGGGCCGAACAATACTTC. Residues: CASSQDRTGAEQYF.

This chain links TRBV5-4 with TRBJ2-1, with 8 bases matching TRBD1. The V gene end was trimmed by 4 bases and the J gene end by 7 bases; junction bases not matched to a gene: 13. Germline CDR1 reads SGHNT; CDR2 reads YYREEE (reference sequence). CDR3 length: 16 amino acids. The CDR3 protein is CASSPLGQGLVNEQFF. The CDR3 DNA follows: TGTGCCAGCAGCCCCTTAGGACAGGGTTTGGTAAATGAGCAGTTCTTC.

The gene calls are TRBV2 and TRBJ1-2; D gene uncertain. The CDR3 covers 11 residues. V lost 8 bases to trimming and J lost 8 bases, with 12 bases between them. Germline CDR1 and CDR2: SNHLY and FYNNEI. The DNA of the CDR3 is TGTGCCAGCTCCCGGGGAGAAGGCTACACCTTC. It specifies CASSRGEGYTF.

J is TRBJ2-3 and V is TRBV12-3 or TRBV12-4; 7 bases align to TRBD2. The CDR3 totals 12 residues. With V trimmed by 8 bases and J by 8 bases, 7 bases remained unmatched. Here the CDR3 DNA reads TGTGCCAGCCAGCGGGATCTGGGTACGCAGTATTTT. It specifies CASQRDLGTQYF.

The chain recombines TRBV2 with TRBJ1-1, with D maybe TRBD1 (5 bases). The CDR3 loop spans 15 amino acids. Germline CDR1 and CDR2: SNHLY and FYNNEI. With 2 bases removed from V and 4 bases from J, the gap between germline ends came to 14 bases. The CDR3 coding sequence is TGTGCCAGCAGTGAATTGGCAGGGTTGAGCACTGAAGCTTTCTTT. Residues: CASSELAGLSTEAFF.

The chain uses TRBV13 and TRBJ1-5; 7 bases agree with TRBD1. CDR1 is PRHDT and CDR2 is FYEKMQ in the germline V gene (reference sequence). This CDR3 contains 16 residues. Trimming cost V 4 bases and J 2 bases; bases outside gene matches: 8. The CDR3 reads CASSSRTGLGNQPQHF. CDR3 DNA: TGTGCCAGCAGCTCCAGGACAGGCTTGGGCAATCAGCCCCAGCATTTT.

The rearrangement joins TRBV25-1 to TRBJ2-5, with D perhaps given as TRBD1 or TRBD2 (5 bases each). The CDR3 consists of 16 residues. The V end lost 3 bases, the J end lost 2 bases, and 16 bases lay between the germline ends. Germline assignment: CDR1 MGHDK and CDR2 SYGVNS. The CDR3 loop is CASSDWGPTIQETQYF. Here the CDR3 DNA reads TGTGCCAGCAGTGACTGGGGACCGACTATACAAGAGACCCAGTACTTC. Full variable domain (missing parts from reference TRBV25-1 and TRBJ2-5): EADIYQTPRYLVIGTGKKITLECSQTMGHDKMYWYQQDPGMELHLIHYSYGVNSTEKGDLSSESTVSRIRTEHFPLTLESARPSHTSQYLCASSDWGPTIQETQYFGPGTRLLVL.

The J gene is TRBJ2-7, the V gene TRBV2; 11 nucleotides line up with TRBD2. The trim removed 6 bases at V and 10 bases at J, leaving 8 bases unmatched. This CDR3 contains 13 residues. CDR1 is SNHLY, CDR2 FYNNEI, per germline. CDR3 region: CASRGLAAQDQYF. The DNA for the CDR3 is TGTGCCAGCAGGGGACTAGCGGCTCAGGACCAGTACTTC.

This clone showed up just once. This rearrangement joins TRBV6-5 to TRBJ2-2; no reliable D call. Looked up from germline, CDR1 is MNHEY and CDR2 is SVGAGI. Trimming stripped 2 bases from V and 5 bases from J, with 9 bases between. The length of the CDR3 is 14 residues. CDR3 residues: CASSYNRRTGELFF. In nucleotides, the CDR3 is TGTGCCAGCAGTTACAACAGAAGAACCGGGGAGCTGTTTTTT.

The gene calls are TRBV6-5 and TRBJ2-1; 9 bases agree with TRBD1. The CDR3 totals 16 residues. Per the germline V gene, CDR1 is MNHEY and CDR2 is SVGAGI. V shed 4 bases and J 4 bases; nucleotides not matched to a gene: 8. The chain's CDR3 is CASSSAGTGIYNEQFF. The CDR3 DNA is TGTGCCAGCAGTTCAGCCGGGACAGGGATATACAATGAGCAGTTCTTC.

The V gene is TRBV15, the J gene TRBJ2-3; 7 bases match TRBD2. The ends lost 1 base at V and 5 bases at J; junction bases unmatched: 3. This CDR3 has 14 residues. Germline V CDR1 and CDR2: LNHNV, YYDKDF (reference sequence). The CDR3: CATSRGAGEDTQYF. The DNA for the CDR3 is TGTGCCACCAGCAGAGGGGCGGGAGAAGATACGCAGTATTTT.